This T cell receptor (beta chain) was found in a study of blood T cell repertoires in COVID-19. About the research overall: Italy, Spain and the United States were the sources of the convalescent and acute COVID-19 samples. Sample material is recorded as cDNA or gDNA derived from T cells, B-cell-depleted T cells, or PBMCs.

CDR1 and CDR2 from the germline V gene are SNHLY and FYNNEI. This CDR3 has 14 amino acids. The V and J ends lost 7 bases and 3 bases, in that order; junction bases with no gene match: 6. Per the authors' pipeline: Estimated nucleated cell counts came from reference gene primer amplification. Assay used: immunoSEQ multiplex PCR; TCRdb lists only in-frame clones, some missing. The V and J calls and clone size come from that table; D and trimming were worked out from the DNA. The repertoire has roughly 200,000 clones, roughly 88% of them found once; the top ten carry 6.2%. The sequenced sample consisted of peripheral blood. The TCR originated in a woman aged 40 to 49 who had recovered from COVID-19. The chain links TRBV2 to TRBJ2-3; 8 bases map to TRBD2. In DNA, the CDR3 is TGTGCCAGCATTGAGGTAGCGGGGACAGATACGCAGTATTTT. Its protein is CASIEVAGTDTQYF.